Listed below are T cell receptor beta chains from one sample, sequenced in a study of a mutant IDH1 vaccine in newly diagnosed glioma. Clones were read by immunoSEQ multiplex PCR, and TCRdb kept only the in-frame ones, dropping some. Of approximately 50,000 clones detected, around 80% appear once; the ten largest clones hold around 5.3%. Their cognate antigens are unknown. Material: PBMCs, obtained from a glioma patient whose treatment included an IDH1 peptide vaccine. The receptors were sampled from a man aged 45 to 65 with glioma. Each CDR3 is given with its conserved first and last residue. The D gene is left open where the match is weak. Expanded clones are given a class, and other clones once, few, many or no size at all.

size | J | D | V | length | CDR3 | DNA
. | TRBJ1-3 | . | TRBV7-6 | 16 | CASSFSTGDSGNTIYF | TGTGCCAGCAGCTTTTCAACGGGGGACTCTGGAAACACCATATATTTT
. | TRBJ2-2 | TRBD2 | TRBV27 | 18 | CASSKVPAGPANTGELFF | TGTGCCAGCTCTAAGGTCCCAGCGGGGCCCGCGAACACCGGGGAGCTGTTTTTT
. | TRBJ1-3 | . | TRBV10-3 | 15 | CAITSEGLGGNTIYF | TGTGCCATCACAAGTGAGGGTTTGGGTGGAAACACCATATATTTT
. | TRBJ2-7 | . | TRBV19 | 12 | CASSGAPYEQYF | TGTGCCAGTAGTGGGGCCCCCTACGAGCAGTACTTC
. | TRBJ1-2 | . | TRBV27 | 14 | CASSLGAGFYGYTF | TGTGCCAGCAGTTTAGGAGCAGGGTTCTATGGCTACACCTTC
. | TRBJ2-2 | . | TRBV11-2 | 13 | CASSFGEAGELFF | TGTGCCAGCAGCTTCGGGGAAGCCGGGGAGCTGTTTTTT
. | TRBJ2-2 | . | TRBV7-2 | 12 | CASSFGIGELFF | TGTGCCAGCAGCTTCGGTATAGGGGAGCTGTTTTTT
few | TRBJ1-1 | . | TRBV29-1 | 10 | CSVVGLEAFF | TGCAGCGTTGTCGGGCTTGAAGCTTTCTTT
. | TRBJ2-7 | TRBD1 | TRBV5-1 | 14 | CASSRTGGGYEQYF | TGCGCCAGCAGCCGGACAGGGGGCGGCTACGAGCAGTACTTC
. | TRBJ1-5 | . | TRBV19 | 15 | CASSIWGRSNQPQHF | TGTGCCAGTAGTATTTGGGGCCGCAGCAATCAGCCCCAGCATTTT
few | TRBJ2-1 | TRBD2 | TRBV14 | 15 | CASSQGQFLSREGFF | TGTGCCAGCAGCCAAGGACAGTTTTTATCGCGGGAGGGGTTCTTC
. | TRBJ2-3 | . | TRBV7-2 | 15 | CASSLASGMGDTQYF | TGTGCCAGCAGCTTAGCGTCAGGGATGGGAGATACGCAGTATTTT
. | TRBJ1-4 | . | TRBV10-3 | 11 | CATMDSGELFF | TGTGCCACCATGGACAGTGGGGAACTGTTTTTT
. | TRBJ2-3 | TRBD1 | TRBV23-1 | 16 | CATKPGQVEGSDTQYF | TGCGCCACCAAGCCGGGACAGGTGGAGGGATCCGATACGCAGTATTTT
. | TRBJ2-1 | . | TRBV5-1 | 14 | CASSSGTENNEQFF | TGCGCCAGCAGCTCCGGGACTGAAAACAATGAGCAGTTCTTC
. | TRBJ1-1 | TRBD1 | TRBV2 | 14 | CASSPTGTYTEAFF | TGTGCCAGCAGCCCGACAGGGACCTACACTGAAGCTTTCTTT